The TCR beta chain described here comes from a study of T cell repertoires in aging, cancer and after chemotherapy. Study overall: Donor ages fell into six groups from 30 or younger up to 70 or older. Patients with glioblastoma brain tumors were sampled before and after temozolomide-based therapy.

The template was genomic DNA from peripheral blood, not RNA. This CDR3 comprises 16 residues. Trimming stripped 6 bases from V and 1 base from J, with 18 bases between. Sample share makes this clonotype medium-sized. Rearranged V-D-J TRB sequences were amplified with a mixed TRB-A/B primer pool. One entry per CDR3 protein, called by TCRdb with MiXCR from the multiplex PCR reads. The sample holds roughly 2,300 distinct CDR3 sequences, around 24% seen once. Sample: blood. V usage is TRBV12-3 or TRBV12-4 and J usage is TRBJ1-1; D may be TRBD1 (5 bases). The sequence was obtained from a human donor with a solid tumor. CDR3 sequence: CASSSPWGRRNTEAFF. CDR3 nucleotide sequence: TGTGCCAGCAGCTCCCCCTGGGGCAGAAGGAACACTGAAGCTTTCTTT.